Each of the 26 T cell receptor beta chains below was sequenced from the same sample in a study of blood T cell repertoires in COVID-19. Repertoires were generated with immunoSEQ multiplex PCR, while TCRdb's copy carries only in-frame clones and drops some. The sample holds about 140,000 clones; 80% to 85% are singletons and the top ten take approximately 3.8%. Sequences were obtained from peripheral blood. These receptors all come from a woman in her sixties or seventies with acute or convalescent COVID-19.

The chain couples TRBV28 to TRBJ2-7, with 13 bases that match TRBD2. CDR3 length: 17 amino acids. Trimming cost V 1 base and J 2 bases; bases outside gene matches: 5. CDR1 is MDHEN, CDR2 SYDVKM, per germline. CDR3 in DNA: TGTGCCAGCAGTTTATACCCGGGGACTAGCGGGACCTACGAGCAGTACTTC. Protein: CASSLYPGTSGTYEQYF. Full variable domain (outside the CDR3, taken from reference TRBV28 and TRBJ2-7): DVKVTQSSRYLVKRTGEKVFLECVQDMDHENMFWYRQDPGLGLRLIYFSYDVKMKEKGDIPEGYSVSREKKERFSLILESASTNQTSMYLCASSLYPGTSGTYEQYFGPGTRLTVT.

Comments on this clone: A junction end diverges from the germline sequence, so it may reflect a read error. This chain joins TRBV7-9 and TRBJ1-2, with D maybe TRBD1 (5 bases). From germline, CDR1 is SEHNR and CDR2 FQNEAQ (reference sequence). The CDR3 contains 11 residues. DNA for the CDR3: TGTGCCAGCATCATACTGGACATCCCCTTTTTC. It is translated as CASIILDIPFF.

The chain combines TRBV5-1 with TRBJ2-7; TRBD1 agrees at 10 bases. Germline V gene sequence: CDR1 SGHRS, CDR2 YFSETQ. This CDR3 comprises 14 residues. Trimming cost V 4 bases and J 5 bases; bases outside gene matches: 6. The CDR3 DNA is TGCGCCAGCAGCCACGGACAGGGGGTCCACGAGCAGTACTTC. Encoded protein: CASSHGQGVHEQYF. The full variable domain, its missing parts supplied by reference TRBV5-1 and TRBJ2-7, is KAGVTQTPRYLIKTRGQQVTLSCSPISGHRSVSWYQQTPGQGLQFLFEYFSETQRNKGNFPGRFSGRQFSNSRSEMNVSTLELGDSALYLCASSHGQGVHEQYFGPGTRLTVT.

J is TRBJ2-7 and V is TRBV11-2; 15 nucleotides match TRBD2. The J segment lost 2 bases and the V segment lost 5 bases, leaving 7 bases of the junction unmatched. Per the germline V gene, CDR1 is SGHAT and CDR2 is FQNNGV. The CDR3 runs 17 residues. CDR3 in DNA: TGTGCCAGCAGCCCCGGGACTAGCGGGAGGTTGACCTACGAGCAGTACTTC. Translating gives CASSPGTSGRLTYEQYF.

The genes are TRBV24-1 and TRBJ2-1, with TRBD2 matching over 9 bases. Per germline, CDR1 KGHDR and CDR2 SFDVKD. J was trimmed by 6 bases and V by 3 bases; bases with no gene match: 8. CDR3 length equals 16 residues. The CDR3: CATSDRAGGPGNEQFF. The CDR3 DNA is TGTGCCACCAGTGATCGGGCGGGAGGGCCTGGCAATGAGCAGTTCTTC.

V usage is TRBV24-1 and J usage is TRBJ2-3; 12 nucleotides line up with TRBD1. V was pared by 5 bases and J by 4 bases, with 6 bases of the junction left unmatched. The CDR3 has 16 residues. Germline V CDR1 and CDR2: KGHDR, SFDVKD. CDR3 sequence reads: CATSASGTGGPDTQYF. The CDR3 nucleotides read TGTGCCACCAGTGCCTCCGGGACAGGGGGCCCAGATACGCAGTATTTT.

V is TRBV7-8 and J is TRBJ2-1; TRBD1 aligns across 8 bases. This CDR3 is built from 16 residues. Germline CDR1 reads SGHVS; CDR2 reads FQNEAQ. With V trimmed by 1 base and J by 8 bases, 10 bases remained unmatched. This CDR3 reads CASSLGRRTGWDEQFF. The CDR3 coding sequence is TGTGCCAGCAGCTTAGGGCGAAGGACAGGGTGGGATGAGCAGTTCTTC.

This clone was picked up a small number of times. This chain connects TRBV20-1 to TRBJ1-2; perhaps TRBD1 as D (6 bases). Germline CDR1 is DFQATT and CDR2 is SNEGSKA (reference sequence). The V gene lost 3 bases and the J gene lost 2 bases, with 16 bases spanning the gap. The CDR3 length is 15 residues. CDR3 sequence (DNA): TGCAGTGCTAGTGGTTTGGGGGCTGCGAACTATGGCTACACCTTC. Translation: CSASGLGAANYGYTF.

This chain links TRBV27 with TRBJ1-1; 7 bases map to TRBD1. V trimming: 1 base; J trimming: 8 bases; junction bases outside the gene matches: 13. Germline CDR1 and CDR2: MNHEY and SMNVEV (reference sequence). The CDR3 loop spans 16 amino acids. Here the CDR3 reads CASSLLIRGRGSEAFF. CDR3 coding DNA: TGTGCCAGCAGTTTATTGATAAGGGGGCGAGGAAGCGAAGCTTTCTTT.

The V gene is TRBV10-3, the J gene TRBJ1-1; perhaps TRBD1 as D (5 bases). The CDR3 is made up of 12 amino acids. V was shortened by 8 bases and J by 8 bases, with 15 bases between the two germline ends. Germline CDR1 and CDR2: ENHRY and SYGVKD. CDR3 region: CAIVFGGSEAFF. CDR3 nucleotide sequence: TGTGCCATCGTCTTCGGGGGATCAGAAGCTTTCTTT.

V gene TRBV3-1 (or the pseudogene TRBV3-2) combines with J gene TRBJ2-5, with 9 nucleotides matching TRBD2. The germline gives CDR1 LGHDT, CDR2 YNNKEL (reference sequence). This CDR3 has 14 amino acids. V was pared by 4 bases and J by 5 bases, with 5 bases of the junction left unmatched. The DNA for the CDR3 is TGTGCCAGCAGCCGTAGCGGGAGTCGCGAGACCCAGTACTTC. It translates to CASSRSGSRETQYF.

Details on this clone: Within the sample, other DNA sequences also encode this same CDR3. The CDR3 region has the DNA TGTGCCAGCATGGGGGGAGGGGGGCAGCCCCAGCATTTT. Protein product: CASMGGGGQPQHF. J is TRBJ1-5 and V is TRBV28, with a tentative D call TRBD1 (6 bases). V lost 7 bases and J lost 7, with 14 bases in between. Germline V gives CDR1 MDHEN, CDR2 SYDVKM. The CDR3 is made up of 13 amino acids.

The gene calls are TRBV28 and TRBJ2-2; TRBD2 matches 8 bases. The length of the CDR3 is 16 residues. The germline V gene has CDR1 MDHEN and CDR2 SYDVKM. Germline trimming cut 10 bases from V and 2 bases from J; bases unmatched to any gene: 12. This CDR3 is CATSLRVAGNTGELFF. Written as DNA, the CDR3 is TGTGCCACCTCCCTCCGGGTAGCGGGAAACACCGGGGAGCTGTTTTTT. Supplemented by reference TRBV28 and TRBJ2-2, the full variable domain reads DVKVTQSSRYLVKRTGEKVFLECVQDMDHENMFWYRQDPGLGLRLIYFSYDVKMKEKGDIPEGYSVSREKKERFSLILESASTNQTSMYLCATSLRVAGNTGELFFGEGSRLTVL.

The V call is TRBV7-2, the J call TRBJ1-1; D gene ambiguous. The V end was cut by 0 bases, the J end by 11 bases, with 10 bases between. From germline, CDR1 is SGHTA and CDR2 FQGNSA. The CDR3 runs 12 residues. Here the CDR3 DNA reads TGTGCCAGCAGCTTAGCGGCTACCGGGGCTTTCTTT. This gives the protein CASSLAATGAFF.

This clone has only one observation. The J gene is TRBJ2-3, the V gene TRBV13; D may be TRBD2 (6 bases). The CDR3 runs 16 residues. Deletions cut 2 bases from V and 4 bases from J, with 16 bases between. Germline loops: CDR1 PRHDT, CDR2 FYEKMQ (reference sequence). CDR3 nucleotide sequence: TGTGCCAGCAGCTTATTGGGGGGAGAGAGCGCAGATACGCAGTATTTT. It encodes CASSLLGGESADTQYF.

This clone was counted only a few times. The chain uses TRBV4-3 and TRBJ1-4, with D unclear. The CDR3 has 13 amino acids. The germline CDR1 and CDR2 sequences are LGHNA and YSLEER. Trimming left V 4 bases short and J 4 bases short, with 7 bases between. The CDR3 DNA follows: TGCGCCAGCAGCCTACGGTATAATGAAAAACTGTTTTTT. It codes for CASSLRYNEKLFF.

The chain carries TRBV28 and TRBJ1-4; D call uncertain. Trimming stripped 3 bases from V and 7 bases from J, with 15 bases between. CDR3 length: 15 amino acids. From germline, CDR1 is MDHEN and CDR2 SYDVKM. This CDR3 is CASSFRPLRGEKLFF. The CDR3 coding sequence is TGTGCCAGCAGTTTCAGACCCTTAAGAGGTGAAAAACTGTTTTTT.

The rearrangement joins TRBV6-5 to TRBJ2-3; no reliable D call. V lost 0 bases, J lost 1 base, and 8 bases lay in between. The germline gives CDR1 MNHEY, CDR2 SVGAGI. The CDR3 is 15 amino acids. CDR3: CASSYSGHRTDTQYF. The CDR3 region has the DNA TGTGCCAGCAGTTACTCTGGGCACCGCACAGATACGCAGTATTTT.

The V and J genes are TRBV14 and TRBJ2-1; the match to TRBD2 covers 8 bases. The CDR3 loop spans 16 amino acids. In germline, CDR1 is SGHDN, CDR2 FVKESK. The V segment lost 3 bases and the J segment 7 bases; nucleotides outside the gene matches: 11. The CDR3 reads CASSQTLAGGSNEQFF. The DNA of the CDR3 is TGTGCCAGCAGCCAGACCCTAGCGGGCGGATCTAATGAGCAGTTCTTC. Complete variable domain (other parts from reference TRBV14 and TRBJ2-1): EAGVTQFPSHSVIEKGQTVTLRCDPISGHDNLYWYRRVMGKEIKFLLHFVKESKQDESGMPNNRFLAERTGGTYSTLKVQPAELEDSGVYFCASSQTLAGGSNEQFFGPGTRLTVL.

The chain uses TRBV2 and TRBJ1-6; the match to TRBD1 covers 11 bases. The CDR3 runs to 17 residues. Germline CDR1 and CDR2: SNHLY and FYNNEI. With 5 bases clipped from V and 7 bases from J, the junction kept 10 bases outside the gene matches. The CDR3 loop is CASSRPGTGGMNSPLHF. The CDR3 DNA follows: TGTGCCAGCAGTCGTCCCGGGACAGGGGGGATGAATTCACCCCTCCACTTT.

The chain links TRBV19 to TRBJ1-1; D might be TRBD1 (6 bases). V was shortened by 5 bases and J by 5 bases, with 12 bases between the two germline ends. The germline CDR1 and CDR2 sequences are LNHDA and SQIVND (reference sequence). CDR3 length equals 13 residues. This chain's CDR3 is CASSSQGYTEAFF. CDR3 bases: TGTGCCAGTAGTTCGCAGGGGTATACTGAAGCTTTCTTT.

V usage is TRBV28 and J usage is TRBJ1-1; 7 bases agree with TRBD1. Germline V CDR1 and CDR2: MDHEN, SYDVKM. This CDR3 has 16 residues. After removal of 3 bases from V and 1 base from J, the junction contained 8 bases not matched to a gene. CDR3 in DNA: TGTGCCAGCAGTTTGCCTCCGGGACAGAGGAACACTGAAGCTTTCTTT. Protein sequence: CASSLPPGQRNTEAFF.

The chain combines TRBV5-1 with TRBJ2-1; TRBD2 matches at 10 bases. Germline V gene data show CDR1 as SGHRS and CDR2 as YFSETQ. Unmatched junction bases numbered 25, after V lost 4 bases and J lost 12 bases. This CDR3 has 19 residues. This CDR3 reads CASSRPPPELAGLTGVQFF. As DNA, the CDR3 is TGCGCCAGCAGCCGACCTCCACCTGAACTAGCGGGACTAACGGGTGTGCAGTTCTTC.

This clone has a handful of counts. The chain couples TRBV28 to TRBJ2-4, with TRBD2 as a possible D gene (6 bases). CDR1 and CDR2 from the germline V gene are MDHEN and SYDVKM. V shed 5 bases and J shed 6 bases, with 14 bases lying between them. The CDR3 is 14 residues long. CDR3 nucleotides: TGTGCCAGCAGTGGGGGGTCGGTCGGAAACATTCAGTACTTC. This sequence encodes CASSGGSVGNIQYF.

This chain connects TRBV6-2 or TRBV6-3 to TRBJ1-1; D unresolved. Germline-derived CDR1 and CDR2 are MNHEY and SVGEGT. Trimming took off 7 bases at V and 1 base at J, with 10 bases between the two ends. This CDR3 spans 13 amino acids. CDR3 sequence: CASTPRRNTEAFF. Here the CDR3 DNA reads TGTGCCAGCACCCCCCGGAGGAACACTGAAGCTTTCTTT.

CDR3 sequence (DNA): TGTGCCAGCAGCCAAGACGACAGGGTCCGGATAAACACTGAAGCTTTCTTT. Its protein product is CASSQDDRVRINTEAFF. V usage is TRBV3-1 (or the pseudogene TRBV3-2) and J usage is TRBJ1-1; TRBD1 matches 7 bases. CDR1 and CDR2 (germline): LGHDT, YNNKEL (reference sequence). This CDR3 spans 17 amino acids. J gave up 2 bases and V 0 bases, and 9 bases lay outside the gene matches.